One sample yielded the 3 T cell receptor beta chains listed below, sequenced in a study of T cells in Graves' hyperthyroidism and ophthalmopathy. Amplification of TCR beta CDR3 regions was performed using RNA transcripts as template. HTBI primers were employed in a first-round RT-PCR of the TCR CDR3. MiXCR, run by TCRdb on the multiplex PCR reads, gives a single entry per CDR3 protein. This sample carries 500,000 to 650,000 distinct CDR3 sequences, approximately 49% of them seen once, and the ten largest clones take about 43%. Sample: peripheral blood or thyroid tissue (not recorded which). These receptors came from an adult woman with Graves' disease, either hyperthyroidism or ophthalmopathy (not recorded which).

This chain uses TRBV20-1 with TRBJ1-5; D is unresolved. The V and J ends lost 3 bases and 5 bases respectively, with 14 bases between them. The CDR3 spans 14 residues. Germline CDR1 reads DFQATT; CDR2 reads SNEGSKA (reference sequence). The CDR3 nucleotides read TGCAGTGCTAGTTTAGGACGGGAGCATCAGCCCCAGCATTTT. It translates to CSASLGREHQPQHF.

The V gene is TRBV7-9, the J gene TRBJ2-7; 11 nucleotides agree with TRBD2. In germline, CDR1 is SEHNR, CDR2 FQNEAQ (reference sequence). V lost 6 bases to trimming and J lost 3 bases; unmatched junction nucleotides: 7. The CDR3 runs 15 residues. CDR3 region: CASSWPGLADYEQYF. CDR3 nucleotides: TGTGCCAGCAGTTGGCCGGGACTAGCGGACTACGAGCAGTACTTC. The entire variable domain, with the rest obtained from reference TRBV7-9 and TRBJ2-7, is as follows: DTGVSQNPRHKITKRGQNVTFRCDPISEHNRLYWYRQTLGQGPEFLTYFQNEAQLEKSRLLSDRFSAERPKGSFSTLEIQRTEQGDSAMYLCASSWPGLADYEQYFGPGTRLTVT.

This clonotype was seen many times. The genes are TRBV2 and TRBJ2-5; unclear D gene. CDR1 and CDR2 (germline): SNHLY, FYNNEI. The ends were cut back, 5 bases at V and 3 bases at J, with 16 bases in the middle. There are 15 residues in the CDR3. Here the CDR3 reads CASSRRGSLKETQYF. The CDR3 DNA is TGTGCCAGCAGTCGGCGAGGCTCTTTAAAAGAGACCCAGTACTTC.